A selection of T cell receptor beta chains follows, all from one sample in a study of cytomegalovirus exposure and HLA in healthy donors. Profiling relied on immunoSEQ multiplex PCR, and the TCRdb table lists in-frame clones only, not all of them. The sample yields some 69,000 clones, 95% to 97% seen once. The sequenced material came from PBMCs. Every receptor here comes from a man younger than 30 in good health and CMV-seronegative. Each CDR3 is given with its conserved first and last residue. D genes are given only for firm matches. Size is omitted from some rows. Given values are once, few, many or a class for expanded clones.

DNA,CDR3,J,D,V,size
TGCGCCAGCAGCCAAGATAATAGCAATCAGCCCCAGCATTTT,CASSQDNSNQPQHF,TRBJ1-5,.,TRBV4-1,.
TGTGCCAGCAGTCCGGAGATTGGCAGGGGTGCAAATGAGCAGTTCTTC,CASSPEIGRGANEQFF,TRBJ2-1,.,TRBV7-6,.
TGTGCCAGCAGTTTGGGACAGAACTACGAGCAGTACTTC,CASSLGQNYEQYF,TRBJ2-7,TRBD1,TRBV27,.
TGTGCCAGCAGTCGAACGGGAGGGGCTCAAGAGACCCAGTACTTC,CASSRTGGAQETQYF,TRBJ2-5,TRBD2,TRBV2,.
TGTGCCAGCAGTTTTCCGGACATAACTTGGAATCAGCCCCAGCATTTT,CASSFPDITWNQPQHF,TRBJ1-5,.,TRBV28,.
TGTGCCAGCAGTGAGCAGCGGGAGTACAATGAGCAGTTCTTC,CASSEQREYNEQFF,TRBJ2-1,TRBD2,TRBV6-1,.
TGTGCCAGCAACCGAGGGGGCGCCTACACTGAAGCTTTCTTT,CASNRGGAYTEAFF,TRBJ1-1,TRBD1,TRBV6-1,.
TGTGCCAGCAGTACGGGACAGGGGTATTACGAGCAGTACTTC,CASSTGQGYYEQYF,TRBJ2-7,TRBD1,TRBV11-1,.
TGTGCCAGCAGCTTTTCGGGGGAGACAGATACGCAGTATTTT,CASSFSGETDTQYF,TRBJ2-3,.,TRBV5-4,.
TGTGCCAGCAGCCCCGGACAGGGTTTGGAGACCCAGTACTTC,CASSPGQGLETQYF,TRBJ2-5,TRBD1,TRBV5-8,.
TGCGCCAGCAGAGCCGGACAGGGGGCATCGAACACTGAAGCTTTCTTT,CASRAGQGASNTEAFF,TRBJ1-1,TRBD1,TRBV10-2,.
TGTGCCAGCAGTGTTGGACTGTACAATCAGCCCCAGCATTTT,CASSVGLYNQPQHF,TRBJ1-5,.,TRBV2,.
TGCGCCAGCAGCTTGGCCACGGCTAGCGGGAGAGACGAGCAGTACTTC,CASSLATASGRDEQYF,TRBJ2-7,TRBD2,TRBV5-1,.
TGTGCCAGCAGTAGCTTTACTACTAGCACAGATACGCAGTATTTT,CASSSFTTSTDTQYF,TRBJ2-3,.,TRBV25-1,.
TGTGCCAGCAATTCAGGGGAGACCTATAATTCACCCCTCCACTTT,CASNSGETYNSPLHF,TRBJ1-6,.,TRBV27,.
TGTGCCAGCAGTTTACGGGAGGGCACAGATACGCAGTATTTT,CASSLREGTDTQYF,TRBJ2-3,TRBD2,TRBV27,.
TGTGCCACGGGACAGGGGTGGGAAGATACGCAGTATTTT,CATGQGWEDTQYF,TRBJ2-3,TRBD1,TRBV11-2,.
TGTGCCAGCAGCGTAGGGACAGTCTCCTACAATGAGCAGTTCTTC,CASSVGTVSYNEQFF,TRBJ2-1,.,TRBV9,.
TGTGCCAGCAGCGTAGGAGTAGGACGGGGGGATAGTTACACCTTC,CASSVGVGRGDSYTF,TRBJ1-2,.,TRBV9,.
TGTGCCAGCTCACTACGACAGGGACCCTACAATGAGCAGTTCTTC,CASSLRQGPYNEQFF,TRBJ2-1,TRBD1,TRBV18,.
TGTGCCAGCAGCGTGGACAGAACCGCTCCCCAGCATTTT,CASSVDRTAPQHF,TRBJ1-5,.,TRBV7-2,.
TGTGCCAGCAGTTTACCAGGGGGACAAGAGACCCAGTACTTC,CASSLPGGQETQYF,TRBJ2-5,TRBD1,TRBV28,.
TGTGCCAGCAGTTTATACGGGGGAAGCTCCTACGAGCAGTACTTC,CASSLYGGSSYEQYF,TRBJ2-7,.,TRBV27,.
TGTGCCAGCATCTTACTAGCGGGGACCGGGGAGCTGTTTTTT,CASILLAGTGELFF,TRBJ2-2,TRBD2,TRBV11-3,.
TGTGCCAGCAGCTCTACCGGGACAGGGGAAAAACCCATATATTTT,CASSSTGTGEKPIYF,TRBJ1-3,TRBD1,TRBV7-9,.
TGTGCCAGTAGTACTATCGGTTTATACAATGAGCAGTTCTTC,CASSTIGLYNEQFF,TRBJ2-1,.,TRBV19,.
TGTGCCAGCAGCTTAATTGCAGGGGGCTCGTACCAAGAGACCCAGTACTTC,CASSLIAGGSYQETQYF,TRBJ2-5,TRBD1,TRBV5-5,.
TGCGCCAGCAGCCCCGGGACAGGGCACAATGAGCAGTTCTTC,CASSPGTGHNEQFF,TRBJ2-1,TRBD1,TRBV5-1,.
TGTGCCAGCAGCCTACAGGGGAACCCCTCAGATACGCAGTATTTT,CASSLQGNPSDTQYF,TRBJ2-3,TRBD1,TRBV7-9,once
TGTGCCATCAGCGGGGGAGATTCTTATGGCTACACCTTC,CAISGGDSYGYTF,TRBJ1-2,.,TRBV10-3,.
TGTGCCAGCAGCCAAGCCCGTCGGACTGAAGCTTTCTTT,CASSQARRTEAFF,TRBJ1-1,.,TRBV14,.
TGTGCCAGCAGCTTGGGGAGGGGATCTTATGGCTACACCTTC,CASSLGRGSYGYTF,TRBJ1-2,.,TRBV5-4,.
TGTGCCAGCGGAGGGGTAACAGGCACAGGAAACACCATATATTTT,CASGGVTGTGNTIYF,TRBJ1-3,.,TRBV7-9,.
TGTGCTAGTGGTTTGCTACTGGGGACTTCACAGGTAGGAAACACTGAAGCTTTCTTT,CASGLLLGTSQVGNTEAFF,TRBJ1-1,.,TRBV12-5,.
TGTGCCAGCTCAACAACCGGGACTAGCGGGAGTGAGCAGTACTTC,CASSTTGTSGSEQYF,TRBJ2-7,TRBD2,TRBV6-1,once
TGTGCCAGCAGTCCCTGGGGGCAGGGTACAGATACGCAGTATTTT,CASSPWGQGTDTQYF,TRBJ2-3,.,TRBV6-5,.
TGTGCCAGTAGACCCTACGGGACAGGGGACACTGAAGCTTTCTTT,CASRPYGTGDTEAFF,TRBJ1-1,TRBD1,TRBV19,.
TGTGCCAGCAGTGAACGGGGACAGGGGGTTTATAGCAATCAGCCCCAGCATTTT,CASSERGQGVYSNQPQHF,TRBJ1-5,TRBD1,TRBV6-1,.
TGTGCCAGCAGTGACAGGGTGGGCAATCAGCCCCAGCATTTT,CASSDRVGNQPQHF,TRBJ1-5,.,TRBV2,.
TGTGCCAGCAGTCCCGGTGGCCGGGACAGTGAAAAACTGTTTTTT,CASSPGGRDSEKLFF,TRBJ1-4,TRBD1,TRBV28,once
TGTGCCAGCAGTCCCATCACCTGGGACAGGCCGCCCGAGCAGTACTTC,CASSPITWDRPPEQYF,TRBJ2-7,TRBD1,TRBV28,.